This T cell receptor beta chain was obtained from a study of blood T cells in healthy people across ages. With a J-beta primer mix and a sample-barcoded 5' primer, a second PCR ran about 7 to 11 cycles. MiXCR, applied by TCRdb to the 5' RACE reads, yields one record per CDR3 protein. The data contain approximately 800,000 distinct CDR3 sequences, roughly 56% of them singletons. In this sample, this clonotype turned up a few times. CDR1 is ENHRY and CDR2 is SYGVKD in the germline V gene. The CDR3 extends over 17 amino acids. V lost 3 bases to trimming and J lost 0 bases, with 17 bases between them. Sequenced material: blood. The V call is TRBV10-3, the J call TRBJ1-1, with no clear D. The receptor comes from a man aged 40-49 years in good health. CDR3 nucleotide sequence: TGTGCCATCAGTGATACCCAGGAAAAGTGGATGAACACTGAAGCTTTCTTT. It specifies CAISDTQEKWMNTEAFF.